A selection of T cell receptor beta chains follows, all from one sample in a study of blood T cell repertoires in COVID-19. TCRdb's copy holds only in-frame clones and misses some; the assay was immunoSEQ multiplex PCR. The sample shows 95,000 to 100,000 clones, about 85% of them seen only once. The sequencing sample was made of peripheral blood. These receptors were taken from a woman aged 70-85 years with active or convalescent COVID-19. Both conserved end residues are part of each CDR3. Each record gives: V gene, J gene, D gene, clone size, CDR3 DNA, CDR3 protein. D genes are given only for firm matches. Some rows mark clone size as missing; the rest say once, few, many or name a class of expanded clone.

TRBV28,TRBJ1-2,.,.,TGTGCCAGCTTGCCCCCGGGAAGAAATGGCTACACCTTC,CASLPPGRNGYTF
TRBV5-1,TRBJ1-2,.,.,TGCGCCAGCAGCTTGAGGGGCAGGGGTTTTGACTATGGCTACACCTTC,CASSLRGRGFDYGYTF
TRBV4-3,TRBJ1-4,TRBD1,few,TGCGCCAGCAGCCAAGACGTGACAGGGTTGGGAAAACTGTTTTTT,CASSQDVTGLGKLFF
TRBV4-3,TRBJ1-2,.,once,TGCGCCAGCAGCCAAGATAACCGGGTTGTAGTTGGCTACACCTTC,CASSQDNRVVVGYTF
TRBV2,TRBJ1-2,.,.,TGTGCCAGCAACCCGACACCTTCTAACTATGGCTACACCTTC,CASNPTPSNYGYTF
TRBV5-1,TRBJ2-3,TRBD1,.,TGCGCCAGCAGCTTCGGACAGGGCGGCGATACGCAGTATTTT,CASSFGQGGDTQYF
TRBV29-1,TRBJ2-3,TRBD1,.,TGCAGCGTCTCCGGGACAGGGAACCCAGATACGCAGTATTTT,CSVSGTGNPDTQYF
TRBV5-5,TRBJ2-1,TRBD1,.,TGTGCCAGCAGCGGGACAGGGAATACCCATGAGCAGTTCTTC,CASSGTGNTHEQFF
TRBV6-1,TRBJ1-5,.,once,TGTGCCAGCAGCCTGGGGGGGGCACGACAGCCCCAGCATTTT,CASSLGGARQPQHF
TRBV2,TRBJ2-5,.,few,TGTGCCAGCAGGGAACTAGTCAGACAAGAGACCCAGTACTTC,CASRELVRQETQYF
TRBV7-9,TRBJ2-7,TRBD2,.,TGTGCCAGCAGCCTAGCGGCCATTTCGGGCGAGCAGTACTTC,CASSLAAISGEQYF
TRBV6-5,TRBJ1-3,.,.,TGTGCCAGCAGTTCAGGGGTCTCTGGAAACACCATATATTTT,CASSSGVSGNTIYF
TRBV28,TRBJ1-2,.,.,TGTGCCAGCAGACAACTAAGGAATTTATGGAACTATGGCTACACCTTC,CASRQLRNLWNYGYTF
TRBV28,TRBJ2-4,.,.,TGTGCCAGCAGTTTGGCGGGGGCAGGGGCCAAAAACATTCAGTACTTC,CASSLAGAGAKNIQYF
TRBV5-1,TRBJ1-1,.,.,TGCGCCAGCAGCTTGGCACGGGGAGGGCGGACTGAAGCTTTCTTT,CASSLARGGRTEAFF
TRBV19,TRBJ2-2,TRBD2,.,TGTGCCAGTAGTATAGTGGGGACTAGCGGGGTTTCCACCGGGGAGCTGTTTTTT,CASSIVGTSGVSTGELFF
TRBV7-2,TRBJ1-2,TRBD1,.,TGTGCCAGCAGCTTAGGAGGGACAGCCTATGGCTACACCTTC,CASSLGGTAYGYTF
TRBV23-1,TRBJ2-3,.,few,TGCGCCAGCAGTCAAACAACCACAGATACGCAGTATTTT,CASSQTTTDTQYF
TRBV7-2,TRBJ2-5,.,.,TGTGCCAGCAGCTTTTTCGGAGAGACCCAGTACTTC,CASSFFGETQYF
TRBV2,TRBJ1-1,TRBD1,.,TGTGCCAGCAGGCAAGAACAGGGGGCAAGTACTGAAGCTTTCTTT,CASRQEQGASTEAFF
TRBV28,TRBJ2-7,.,.,TGTGCCACCTCACGAGGCAGTTCGGGCTACGAGCAGTACTTC,CATSRGSSGYEQYF
TRBV5-1,TRBJ2-5,TRBD1,.,TGCGCCAGCAGCTTGGGGGGACAGAACCGAGAGACCCAGTACTTC,CASSLGGQNRETQYF
TRBV5-1,TRBJ2-7,.,.,TGCGCCAGCAGCCCGAGAGGACAGTTTTTATACGAGCAGTACTTC,CASSPRGQFLYEQYF
TRBV30,TRBJ1-1,.,.,TGTGCCTGGAGTTCCGCCGGGGGGATGAACACTGAAGCTTTCTTT,CAWSSAGGMNTEAFF
TRBV6-2/TRBV6-3,TRBJ2-3,TRBD1,.,TGTGCCAGCAGTCGGCAGGGGGAAAGGGGCACAGATACGCAGTATTTT,CASSRQGERGTDTQYF
TRBV10-3,TRBJ2-5,TRBD2,.,TGTGCCATCCGCTCTAGCGGGGGCCAAGAGACCCAGTACTTC,CAIRSSGGQETQYF
TRBV5-5,TRBJ1-4,.,.,TGTGCCAGCAGCTTGCACCCTCAGGGGCTTACAACTAATGAAAAACTGTTTTTT,CASSLHPQGLTTNEKLFF
TRBV28,TRBJ2-6,TRBD2,once,TGTGCCAGCAGGCGGGGGGGAAGTGGGGCCAACGTCCTGACTTTC,CASRRGGSGANVLTF
TRBV6-2/TRBV6-3,TRBJ2-1,.,.,TGTGCCAGCAGTTACCACCCCGGCAGGTTAAAAAACAATGAGCAGTTCTTC,CASSYHPGRLKNNEQFF
TRBV6-5,TRBJ1-4,.,.,TGTGCCAGCAGTACAGGGACAACGAATGAAAAACTGTTTTTT,CASSTGTTNEKLFF
TRBV5-6,TRBJ2-2,.,.,TGTGCCAGCAGCTTGAGAGGGGGTAACACCGGGGAGCTGTTTTTT,CASSLRGGNTGELFF
TRBV4-3,TRBJ2-7,.,.,TGCGCCAGCAGCCAAGATCCGGTTCAGCGCGAGGGGCAGTACTTC,CASSQDPVQREGQYF
TRBV9,TRBJ1-1,.,.,TGTGCCAGCAGCGTAGAAGGGGGCACTGAAGCTTTCTTT,CASSVEGGTEAFF
TRBV28,TRBJ1-6,TRBD1,.,TGTGCCAGCAGTAAAGTGACAGGGGGCGGTCCACCCCTCCACTTT,CASSKVTGGGPPLHF
TRBV30,TRBJ1-5,.,.,TGTGCCTGGAGTGGAAGCAAGGGGAATCAGCCCCAGCATTTT,CAWSGSKGNQPQHF
TRBV28,TRBJ1-3,.,.,TGTGCCAGCAGTCCGACACTCTCTGGAAACACCATATATTTT,CASSPTLSGNTIYF